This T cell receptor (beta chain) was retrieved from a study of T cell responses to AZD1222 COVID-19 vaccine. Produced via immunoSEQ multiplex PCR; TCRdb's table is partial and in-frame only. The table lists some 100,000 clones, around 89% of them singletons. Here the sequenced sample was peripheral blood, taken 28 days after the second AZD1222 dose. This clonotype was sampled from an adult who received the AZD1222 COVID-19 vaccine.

The CDR3 region is CASRYGTDHQPQHF. As DNA, the CDR3 is TGTGCCAGCAGGTACGGGACCGACCATCAGCCCCAGCATTTT. The rearrangement uses TRBV2 and TRBJ1-5; D is perhaps TRBD1 (5 bases). Trimming took off 6 bases at V and 5 bases at J, with 14 bases between the two ends. Per the germline V gene, CDR1 is SNHLY and CDR2 is FYNNEI. CDR3 length: 14 residues.